This TCR beta chain was profiled in a study of cytomegalovirus exposure and HLA in healthy donors. Germline loops: CDR1 SGHKS, CDR2 YYEKEE (reference sequence). V lost 4 bases and J lost 1, with 17 bases in between. This CDR3 region has 16 residues. 13 Jbeta primers and 60 Vbeta primers were used for the PCR. Sequencing was performed with immunoSEQ multiplex PCR; in TCRdb, only in-frame clones are kept and a portion is missing. The sample includes some 30,000 clones, just under 90% of them seen just once. The TCR originated in a boy aged 5-17 years in good health and CMV-seronegative. This chain links TRBV5-5 with TRBJ2-5; D may be TRBD1 (5 bases). Material for sequencing was PBMCs. This CDR3 reads CASSRPPTGFQETQYF. In DNA, the CDR3 is TGTGCCAGCAGCCGCCCACCCACAGGATTCCAAGAGACCCAGTACTTC.